This section outlines one T cell receptor (beta chain) sequence together with its context. Trimming pared 3 bases from V and 8 bases from J, leaving 7 bases between. The length of the CDR3 is 11 residues. Germline assignment: CDR1 MGHRA and CDR2 YSYEKL. The entry originates in a study of blood T cell repertoires in COVID-19. Assay used: immunoSEQ multiplex PCR; TCRdb lists only in-frame clones, some missing. The table includes roughly 460,000 clones, 80% to 90% detected once. The TCR comes from a young man with COVID-19, enrolled during active disease. The chain joins TRBV4-1 to TRBJ1-2; D gene unclear. Sequencing used peripheral blood. CDR3 nucleotide sequence: TGCGCCAGCAGCCACGCCGCGGGCTACACCTTC. Translation gives CASSHAAGYTF.